Here is one T cell receptor (beta chain) with its context. These data are taken from a study of blood T cell repertoires in COVID-19. Turning to the study itself: Samples representing acute and convalescent COVID-19 were sourced from the United States, Italy and Spain.

CDR1 and CDR2 from the germline V gene are SQVTM and ANQGSEA. The CDR3 has 12 residues. V lost 5 bases to trimming and J lost 0 bases, with 8 bases between them. Measured with immunoSEQ multiplex PCR; TCRdb has only the in-frame clones, and not every one. The sample shows some 66,000 clones, 70% to 85% of them seen only once. Sequencing was done on a sample of peripheral blood. This sequence joins TRBV29-1 and TRBJ2-7; maybe TRBD1 (6 bases). The TCR was taken from a man aged 55 to 70 with acute or convalescent COVID-19. The CDR3 protein is CSVRQASYEQYF. DNA for the CDR3: TGCAGCGTTCGACAGGCCTCCTACGAGCAGTACTTC.